The clone carrying this T cell receptor beta chain was recorded a few times. The data are from a study of early T cells in non-severe SARS-CoV-2 infection. J lost 5 bases, V lost 3 bases, and 5 bases had no gene match. The CDR3 is 15 residues long. Germline V CDR1 and CDR2: MNHEY, SVGEGT. Unique molecular identifiers were attached to individual cDNA molecules. TCRdb re-called the 5' RACE reads through MiXCR, storing one row per CDR3 protein. The sample includes some 50,000 distinct CDR3 sequences, over 7% of them seen just once. The chain carries TRBV6-2 or TRBV6-3 and TRBJ2-1; TRBD1 matches at 9 bases. The sequencing input was whole blood. This TCR derives from an adult who was a healthcare worker with PCR-confirmed SARS-CoV-2 infection or an uninfected control (not recorded which). The CDR3 region is CASSYARDRDNEQFF. The CDR3 region has the DNA TGTGCCAGCAGTTATGCCCGGGACAGGGACAATGAGCAGTTCTTC.